These 5 T cell receptor beta chains were sequenced from one sample in a study of blood T cell repertoires in COVID-19. TCRdb's table, derived via immunoSEQ multiplex PCR, lists solely in-frame clones and lacks some. The data contain under 150,000 clones, roughly 88% of them singletons. The sequenced sample was peripheral blood. The receptors come from a man in his sixties or seventies with active COVID-19.

This chain connects TRBV29-1 to TRBJ1-1, with TRBD1 identical over 8 bases. CDR3 length: 13 amino acids. The V gene's germline CDR1 is SQVTM and CDR2 ANQGSEA. With V trimmed by 7 bases and J by 0 bases, 4 bases remained unmatched. In DNA form, the CDR3 reads TGCAGCGCCCGACAGGGGATGAACACTGAAGCTTTCTTT. Translating it yields CSARQGMNTEAFF. Together with reference TRBV29-1 and TRBJ1-1, the CDR3 gives the full variable domain: SAVISQKPSRDICQRGTSLTIQCQVDSQVTMMFWYRQQPGQSLTLIATANQGSEATYESGFVIDKFPISRPNLTFSTLTVSNMSPEDSSIYLCSARQGMNTEAFFGQGTRLTVV.

V and J are TRBV27 and TRBJ2-3; 9 nucleotides line up with TRBD2. Trimming cost V 2 bases and J 4 bases; bases outside gene matches: 7. The CDR3 totals 16 residues. Per germline, CDR1 MNHEY and CDR2 SMNVEV (reference sequence). DNA for the CDR3: TGTGCCAGCAGTTTAATGCCTAGCGGGGTCCCAGATACGCAGTATTTT. It codes for CASSLMPSGVPDTQYF.

This chain connects TRBV9 to TRBJ2-1; tentative D call: TRBD2 (6 bases). The germline CDR1 and CDR2 sequences are SGDLS and YYNGEE. V was trimmed by 6 bases and J by 0 bases, leaving 13 bases between them. The CDR3 totals 15 residues. CDR3 coding DNA: TGTGCCAGCACTGTTAGCGGTATCTCCTACAATGAGCAGTTCTTC. Encoded protein: CASTVSGISYNEQFF.

The gene calls are TRBV6-6 and TRBJ1-5, with 7 bases identical to TRBD1. Germline CDR1 and CDR2: MNHNY and SVGAGI (reference sequence). The V and J ends lost 10 bases and 0 bases, in that order; junction bases with no gene match: 12. The CDR3 is 16 amino acids. The CDR3 sequence: CATRSPGTDSNQPQHF. The CDR3 DNA reads as TGTGCCACCCGATCCCCCGGGACAGATAGCAATCAGCCCCAGCATTTT.

The V call is TRBV10-1, the J call TRBJ2-1, with TRBD2 matching over 7 bases. Germline V CDR1 and CDR2: WNHNN, SYGVQD (reference sequence). With V trimmed by 3 bases and J by 10 bases, 12 bases remained unmatched. This CDR3 comprises 15 residues. CDR3 region: CASSERGRKSREQFF. As DNA, the CDR3 is TGCGCCAGCAGTGAACGCGGGAGAAAATCCCGAGAGCAGTTCTTC.